This T cell receptor beta chain was identified in a study of T cell clonality in common variable immunodeficiency. General study points: CVID patient heterogeneity limited repertoire-clinical complication correlations. Fewer deletions and N-nucleotide insertions were reportedly seen in common variable immunodeficiency TCR beta sequences. Shared TCRbeta clones were fewer between CVID subjects than controls.

Generated by immunoSEQ multiplex PCR, the TCRdb table keeps only in-frame clones and is missing some. Recorded here are roughly 30,000 clones, none singletons. Patients and controls were mostly of Caucasian heritage. This clone has a count of ten or more. Its target is not known. Coverage ceases 3 residues before the CDR3 finishes, and the germline J gene fills in the end. V lost 2 bases and J 5 bases, leaving 3 bases between the germline ends. Germline V gene sequence: CDR1 SEHNR, CDR2 FQNEAQ (reference sequence). This CDR3 is built from 11 residues. Input material: peripheral blood mononuclear cells. The TCR sequence derives from a person aged 18 to 75 in good health. The chain has TRBV7-9 and TRBJ1-1; no reliable D call. The CDR3 is CASSLQTEAFF. CDR3 bases read: TGTGCCAGCAGCTTACAGACTGAA. Full variable domain (remainder filled in from reference TRBV7-9 and TRBJ1-1): DTGVSQNPRHKITKRGQNVTFRCDPISEHNRLYWYRQTLGQGPEFLTYFQNEAQLEKSRLLSDRFSAERPKGSFSTLEIQRTEQGDSAMYLCASSLQTEAFFGQGTRLTVV.